This is a list of T cell receptor beta chains from one sample in a study of blood T cells in healthy people across ages. One entry per CDR3 protein results from TCRdb running MiXCR on the 5' RACE reads. This table has around 1,100,000 distinct CDR3 sequences, 35% to 40% appearing once. Sequenced: blood. Receptors were obtained from a man aged 18-30 years in good health. The CDR3 runs from the conserved cysteine through the conserved F or W. Fields, in order: clone size, D gene, J gene, V gene, CDR3 protein, CDR3 DNA. D genes are given only for firm matches. The size of a clone is reported for some rows only, either as once, few or many, or as a class for expanded clones.

- | - | TRBJ2-3 | TRBV12-3/TRBV12-4 | CASRLTHTDTQYF | TGTGCCAGCAGACTTACCCACACAGATACGCAGTATTTT
- | - | TRBJ1-6 | TRBV20-1 | CSASNADSNSPPHF | TGCAGTGCTAGCAATGCAGATTCAAATTCACCCCCCCACTTT
- | TRBD2 | TRBJ2-3 | TRBV7-9 | CTSSLVRGLAVFDTQYF | TGTACCAGCAGCTTAGTTCGGGGACTAGCGGTTTTTGATACGCAGTATTTT
few | TRBD1 | TRBJ2-3 | TRBV27 | CASSRQMDRASTDTQYF | TGTGCCAGCAGCCGGCAAATGGACAGGGCAAGCACAGATACGCAGTATTTT
few | - | TRBJ2-3 | TRBV13 | CASSTDDEGTDTQYF | TGTGCCAGCAGCACGGACGACGAAGGCACAGATACGCAGTATTTT
few | - | TRBJ2-3 | TRBV4-3 | CASSQGRGAPDTQYF | TGCGCCAGCAGCCAAGGTCGGGGGGCACCAGATACGCAGTATTTT
once | TRBD1 | TRBJ2-2 | TRBV10-3 | CATHTLGTASGTGELFF | TGTGCCACTCATACCCTAGGGACAGCGTCAGGCACCGGGGAGCTGTTTTTT
few | TRBD1 | TRBJ1-2 | TRBV7-9 | CASSPQGQLIYGYTF | TGTGCCAGCAGCCCACAGGGACAGCTAATCTATGGCTACACCTTC
few | - | TRBJ1-4 | TRBV6-1 | CASSVFGTFSEKLFF | TGTGCCAGCAGTGTATTTGGGACATTTAGCGAAAAACTGTTTTTT
- | - | TRBJ2-3 | TRBV12-3/TRBV12-4 | CASSPAPQAEAQYF | TGTGCCAGCAGTCCGGCGCCACAGGCGGAGGCGCAGTATTTT
- | - | TRBJ1-5 | TRBV7-9 | CASSLGGLPQHF | TGTGCCAGCAGCTTAGGAGGTTTACCCCAGCATTTT
once | TRBD1 | TRBJ1-4 | TRBV4-2 | CASSQDPGTAYSEKLFF | TGTGCCAGCAGCCAAGATCCCGGGACAGCTTACTCTGAAAAACTGTTTTTT
- | - | TRBJ1-1 | TRBV4-3 | CASSQASRSEAFF | TGCGCCAGCAGCCAAGCATCCCGGTCTGAAGCTTTCTTT
- | - | TRBJ2-5 | TRBV6-2/TRBV6-3 | CASNPGQETQYF | TGTGCCAGCAATCCAGGTCAAGAGACCCAGTACTTC
many | TRBD1 | TRBJ1-2 | TRBV10-3 | CAIQGVYGYTF | TGTGCCATACAGGGGGTTTATGGCTACACCTTC
few | - | TRBJ1-2 | TRBV25-1 | CASSEFGGYTF | TGTGCCAGCAGTGAGTTCGGAGGCTACACCTTC
many | - | TRBJ1-5 | TRBV2 | CASSGGGQPQHF | TGTGCCAGCAGCGGTGGGGGTCAGCCCCAGCATTTT
few | - | TRBJ2-3 | TRBV20-1 | CSARDRVGHGTDTQYF | TGCAGTGCTAGAGATCGGGTGGGCCACGGCACAGATACGCAGTATTTT
- | - | TRBJ1-1 | TRBV25-1 | CASSDQNEAFF | TGTGCCAGCAGTGACCAGAATGAAGCTTTCTTT
- | - | TRBJ1-5 | TRBV12-3/TRBV12-4 | CASTRQGPNQPQHF | TGTGCCAGCACACGCCAGGGGCCCAATCAGCCCCAGCATTTT
few | - | TRBJ2-3 | TRBV20-1 | CSARDGVSTDTQYF | TGCAGTGCTAGAGATGGCGTAAGCACAGATACGCAGTATTTT
- | TRBD2 | TRBJ2-7 | TRBV20-1 | CSARAPGPGLASYEQYF | TGCAGTGCTAGAGCCCCGGGGCCGGGACTAGCCTCCTACGAGCAGTACTTC
- | - | TRBJ1-1 | TRBV5-1 | CASSIGRPWSTEAFF | TGCGCCAGCAGCATTGGACGGCCTTGGAGCACTGAAGCTTTCTTT
once | TRBD2 | TRBJ2-7 | TRBV6-4 | CASSEGTSGTYNEQYF | TGTGCCAGCAGTGAAGGGACTAGCGGTACCTACAATGAGCAGTACTTC
- | - | TRBJ2-5 | TRBV2 | CASSSPRDLEGETQYF | TGTGCCAGCAGTTCGCCCCGGGACCTCGAGGGAGAGACCCAGTACTTC
few | TRBD1 | TRBJ2-1 | TRBV4-2 | CASSTGTGTNEQFF | TGTGCCAGCAGCACGGGGACAGGGACGAATGAGCAGTTCTTC
few | - | TRBJ2-1 | TRBV7-2 | CASSIASSYNEQFF | TGTGCCAGCAGCATTGCGAGCTCCTACAATGAGCAGTTCTTC
- | - | TRBJ2-3 | TRBV4-3 | CASSREHSTDTQYF | TGCGCCAGCAGCCGCGAGCACAGCACAGATACGCAGTATTTT
few | - | TRBJ1-2 | TRBV12-3/TRBV12-4 | CASRPPGQHGYTF | TGTGCCAGCAGACCTCCTGGACAGCATGGCTACACCTTC
few | TRBD1 | TRBJ2-1 | TRBV6-2/TRBV6-3 | CASSSGGQGTNEQFF | TGTGCCAGCAGTTCGGGGGGACAGGGGACGAATGAGCAGTTCTTC
- | - | TRBJ2-7 | TRBV5-1 | CASSLYGSEFRYEQYF | TGCGCCAGCAGCTTGTATGGCAGCGAATTCCGGTACGAGCAGTACTTC
- | - | TRBJ2-2 | TRBV2 | CARGTDNTGELFF | TGTGCCCGCGGAACCGACAACACCGGGGAGCTGTTTTTT
few | TRBD1 | TRBJ1-2 | TRBV29-1 | CSAEGTGGGLGYTF | TGCAGCGCAGAGGGGACAGGGGGCGGTCTTGGCTACACCTTC
few | - | TRBJ2-2 | TRBV7-2 | CASSPPNRRSVGELFF | TGTGCCAGCAGTCCCCCAAATCGACGGAGCGTCGGGGAGCTGTTTTTT
- | - | TRBJ1-1 | TRBV19 | CASSMPKEWNTEAFF | TGTGCCAGTAGTATGCCCAAAGAGTGGAACACTGAAGCTTTCTTT